Listed here is a single T cell receptor (beta chain). Its antigen is currently unknown. CDR1 is MNHEY and CDR2 is SVGAGI in the germline V gene. The length of the CDR3 is 13 residues. This entry comes from a study of post-analysis software for immune sequencing data. Notes on the study in general: With TRBV5-6, TRBV5-1 and TRBV20-1 included, about five TRBV segments were more frequent in patients than in controls. Multiple sclerosis patients showed significantly lower normalized Chao1 diversity than controls did. Under the F measure, samples that were prepared in one batch clustered strongly together.

Tagging with unique molecular identifiers was a feature of the TCR beta cDNA libraries. T cells numbering about 0.95 to 11 million gave rise to about 540,000 cDNA molecules. TCRdb redid the calling of the PCR reads with MiXCR, one entry per CDR3 protein. The profile shows about 500,000 distinct CDR3 sequences, around 40% of them singletons. Sample: blood. The chain has TRBV6-5 and TRBJ2-7; D is unclear. The closer fit of TRBJ2-5 to the DNA end suggests the J call may be wrong. This receptor was taken from a girl aged 5 to 17 with multiple sclerosis. The CDR3 sequence: CASVGNPPGTQYF. The CDR3, as DNA: TGTGCCAGTGTGGGGAATCCCCCGGGGACCCAGTACTTC.